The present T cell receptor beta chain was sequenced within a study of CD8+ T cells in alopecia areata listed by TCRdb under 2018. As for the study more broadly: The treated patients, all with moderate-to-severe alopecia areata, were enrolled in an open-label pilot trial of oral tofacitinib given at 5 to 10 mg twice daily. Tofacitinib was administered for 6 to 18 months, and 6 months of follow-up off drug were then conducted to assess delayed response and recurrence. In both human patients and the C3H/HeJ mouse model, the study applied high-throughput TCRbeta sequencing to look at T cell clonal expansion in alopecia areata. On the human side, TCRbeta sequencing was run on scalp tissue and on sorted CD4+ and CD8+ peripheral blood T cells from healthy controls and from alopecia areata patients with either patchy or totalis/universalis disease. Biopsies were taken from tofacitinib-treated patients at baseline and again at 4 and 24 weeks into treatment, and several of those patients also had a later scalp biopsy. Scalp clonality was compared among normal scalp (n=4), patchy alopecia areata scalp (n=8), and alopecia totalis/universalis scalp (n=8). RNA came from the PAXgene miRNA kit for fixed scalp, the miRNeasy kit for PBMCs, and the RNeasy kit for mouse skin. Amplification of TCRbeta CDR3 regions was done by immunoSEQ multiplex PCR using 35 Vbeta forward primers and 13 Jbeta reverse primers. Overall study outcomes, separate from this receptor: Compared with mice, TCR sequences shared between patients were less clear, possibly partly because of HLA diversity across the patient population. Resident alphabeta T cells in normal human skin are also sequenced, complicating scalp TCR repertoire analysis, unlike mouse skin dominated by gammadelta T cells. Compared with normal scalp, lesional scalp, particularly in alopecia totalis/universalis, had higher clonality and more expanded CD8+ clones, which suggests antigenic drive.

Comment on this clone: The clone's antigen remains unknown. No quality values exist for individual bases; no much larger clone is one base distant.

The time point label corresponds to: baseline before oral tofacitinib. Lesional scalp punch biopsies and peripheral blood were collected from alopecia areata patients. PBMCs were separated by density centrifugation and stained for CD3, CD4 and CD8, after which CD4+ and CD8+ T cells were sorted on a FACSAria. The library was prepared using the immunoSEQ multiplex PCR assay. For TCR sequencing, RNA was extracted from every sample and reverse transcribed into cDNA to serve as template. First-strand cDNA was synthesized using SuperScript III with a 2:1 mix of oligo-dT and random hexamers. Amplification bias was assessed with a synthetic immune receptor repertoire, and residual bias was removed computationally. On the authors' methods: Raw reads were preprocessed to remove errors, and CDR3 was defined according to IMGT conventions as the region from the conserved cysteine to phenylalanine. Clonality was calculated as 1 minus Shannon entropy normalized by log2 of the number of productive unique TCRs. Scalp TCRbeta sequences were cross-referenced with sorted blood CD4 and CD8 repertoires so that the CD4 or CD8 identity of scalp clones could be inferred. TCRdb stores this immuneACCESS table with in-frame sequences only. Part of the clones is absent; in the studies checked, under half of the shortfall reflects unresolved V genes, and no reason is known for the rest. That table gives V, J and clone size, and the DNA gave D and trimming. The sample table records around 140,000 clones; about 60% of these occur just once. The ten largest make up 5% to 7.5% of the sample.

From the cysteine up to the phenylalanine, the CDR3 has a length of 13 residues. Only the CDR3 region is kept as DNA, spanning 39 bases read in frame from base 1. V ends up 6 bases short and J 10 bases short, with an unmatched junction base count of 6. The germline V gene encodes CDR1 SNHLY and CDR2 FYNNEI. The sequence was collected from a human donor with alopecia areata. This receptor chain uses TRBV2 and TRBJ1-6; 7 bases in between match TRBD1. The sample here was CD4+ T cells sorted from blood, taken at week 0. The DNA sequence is TGTGCCAGCAGCTTCGACAGGGAATCACCCCTCCACTTT. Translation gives CASSFDRESPLHF.